One and the same sample provided the 17 T cell receptor beta chains below, sequenced in a study of identical twins. TCRdb itself ran the 5' RACE reads through MiXCR, one entry per CDR3 protein. The data hold approximately 220,000 distinct CDR3 sequences, with 6% to 8.5% observed a single time. These data were likewise used in another study, on yellow fever vaccine responses in identical twins.

Sequencing was performed on CD8+ T cells sorted from blood. The receptor source for this set is a woman aged 18-30 years in good health.

This clonotype showed up just a few times. The chain employs TRBV11-2 and TRBJ2-3; 8 bases line up with TRBD2. V gave up 8 bases and J gave up 5 bases; unmatched junction bases: 18. Germline V gene sequence: CDR1 SGHAT, CDR2 FQNNGV. The CDR3 is 17 residues long. The CDR3 sequence is CASPRRASGRIIDTQYF. Here the CDR3 DNA reads TGTGCCAGCCCCAGGCGGGCGAGCGGGAGAATTATAGATACGCAGTATTTT. Filled out from reference TRBV11-2 and TRBJ2-3, the complete variable domain reads EAGVAQSPRYKIIEKRQSVAFWCNPISGHATLYWYQQILGQGPKLLIQFQNNGVVDDSQLPKDRFSAERLKGVDSTLKIQPAKLEDSAVYLCASPRRASGRIIDTQYFGPGTRLTVL.

This clonotype was recorded at least ten times. The chain links TRBV6-5 to TRBJ1-1; D ambiguous. V was trimmed by 4 bases and J by 3 bases, leaving 9 bases between them. CDR1 is MNHEY, CDR2 SVGAGI, per germline. The CDR3 sequence is 13 residues long. The CDR3 nucleotides are TGTGCCAGCAGTTTGGGGTGGGACACTGAAGCTTTCTTT. Translated, it gives CASSLGWDTEAFF.

This clonotype was seen many times. This chain connects TRBV5-1 to TRBJ2-3; the D gene could be TRBD1 or TRBD2 (5 bases each). Trimming took off 4 bases at V and 1 base at J, with 16 bases between the two ends. Germline CDR1 is SGHRS and CDR2 is YFSETQ. The CDR3 extends over 16 amino acids. This chain's CDR3 is CASSQGWGSGTDTQYF. CDR3 DNA sequence: TGCGCCAGCAGCCAGGGCTGGGGGTCTGGCACAGATACGCAGTATTTT.

This clonotype has just a few counts. The V call is TRBV11-2, the J call TRBJ2-7; 9 bases match TRBD1. Losses at the gene ends were 1 base for V and 7 bases for J; bases not matched to a gene: 5. The CDR3 sequence is 14 residues long. From germline, CDR1 is SGHAT and CDR2 FQNNGV. The CDR3 region is CASSLGDRAREQYF. The CDR3 DNA reads TGTGCCAGCAGCTTAGGGGACAGGGCGAGGGAGCAGTACTTC.

In this sample, this clonotype turned up many times. The rearrangement links TRBV5-1 to TRBJ1-1, with D possibly TRBD1 on 5 matching bases. The CDR3 consists of 15 residues. V dropped 4 bases and J dropped 3 bases, with 16 bases sitting between them. Germline CDR1 reads SGHRS; CDR2 reads YFSETQ. CDR3 bases: TGCGCCAGCAGCGGAATCCGGGACTCAGACACTGAAGCTTTCTTT. Translating it yields CASSGIRDSDTEAFF.

This clonotype was observed a handful of times. The chain couples TRBV29-1 to TRBJ2-3; D gene uncertain. V was clipped by 6 bases and J by 2 bases, with 12 bases between them. The CDR3 consists of 13 residues. Germline-derived CDR1 and CDR2 are SQVTM and ANQGSEA. The DNA for the CDR3 is TGCAGCGTCGCATTTCAATACACAGATACGCAGTATTTT. Translation: CSVAFQYTDTQYF.

The table lists this clonotype with many counts. The chain employs TRBV7-9 and TRBJ2-1, with 7 bases fitting TRBD2. Germline assignment: CDR1 SEHNR and CDR2 FQNEAQ (reference sequence). The trim removed 2 bases at V and 2 bases at J, leaving 9 bases unmatched. This CDR3 spans 17 amino acids. CDR3: CASSLPHAGVPYNEQFF. The CDR3 DNA is TGTGCCAGCAGCTTACCCCACGCGGGAGTCCCCTACAATGAGCAGTTCTTC.

V gene TRBV7-9 combines with J gene TRBJ1-2; 9 bases map to TRBD1. This CDR3 is 15 amino acids long. V trimming: 7 bases; J trimming: 3 bases; junction bases outside the gene matches: 9. The germline CDR1 and CDR2 sequences are SEHNR and FQNEAQ (reference sequence). CDR3 in amino acids: CASTLTGGADYGYTF. DNA for the CDR3: TGTGCCAGCACCCTTACAGGGGGCGCCGACTATGGCTACACCTTC.

This clonotype was seen only a few times. The chain couples TRBV7-9 to TRBJ2-3; 7 bases agree with TRBD2. After removal of 5 bases from V and 3 bases from J, the junction contained 8 bases not matched to a gene. Germline loops: CDR1 SEHNR, CDR2 FQNEAQ (reference sequence). The CDR3 runs 15 residues. CDR3 nucleotides: TGTGCCAGCAGCCGACCCGGGACTAATACAGATACGCAGTATTTT. Its translation: CASSRPGTNTDTQYF.

This clonotype was recorded at least ten times. V is TRBV2 and J is TRBJ1-2, with D possibly being TRBD1 (5 bases). CDR3 length: 12 residues. CDR1 is SNHLY, CDR2 FYNNEI, per germline. Trimming cost V 8 bases and J 3 bases, with 10 bases left between them. DNA of the CDR3: TGTGCCAGCCTGAAAGGGGACTATGGCTACACCTTC. The encoded protein is CASLKGDYGYTF.

This rearrangement joins TRBV6-5 to TRBJ2-1, with 7 bases fitting TRBD1. The CDR3 contains 16 residues. From germline, CDR1 is MNHEY and CDR2 SVGAGI. V lost 7 bases, J lost 6 bases, and 15 bases stayed unmatched. CDR3 DNA sequence: TGTGCCAGCACCTCAGACAGGGCCCTCCTCCTCAATGAGCAGTTCTTC. Its protein is CASTSDRALLLNEQFF.

This clonotype was recorded many times. One junction end disagrees with the germline gene, perhaps due to a read error. The V gene is TRBV14, the J gene TRBJ2-1; D is perhaps TRBD1 (6 bases). From germline, CDR1 is SGHDN and CDR2 FVKESK. CDR3 length: 9 amino acids. The CDR3 sequence is CASSVDSLF. Written as DNA, the CDR3 is TGTGCCAGCAGCGTGGACAGCCTCTTC.

The rearrangement joins TRBV18 to TRBJ2-1; 14 positions agree with TRBD2. The CDR3 sequence is 17 residues long. With V trimmed by 2 bases and J by 3 bases, 3 bases remained unmatched. Germline values: CDR1 KGHSH, CDR2 LQKENI. CDR3 loop: CASSPTTSGRDYNEQFF. CDR3 nucleotides: TGTGCCAGCTCACCAACGACTAGCGGGAGGGACTACAATGAGCAGTTCTTC.

Points on this clonotype: A single base separates this from a much larger clone, so it may be a read error. This chain uses TRBV7-8 with TRBJ2-7, with TRBD1 matching 7 bases. The CDR3 length is 15 residues. CDR1 SGHVS and CDR2 FQNEAQ come from the germline V gene. V trimming: 2 bases; J trimming: 3 bases; junction bases outside the gene matches: 7. Written as DNA, the CDR3 is TGTGCCAGCAGCTTAAGCCACAGGGGATTCTACGAGCAGTACTTC. Residues: CASSLSHRGFYEQYF.

Many counts were recorded for this clonotype. The rearrangement links TRBV13 to TRBJ1-1, with TRBD1 identical over 7 bases. The CDR3 runs 16 residues. Germline V CDR1 and CDR2: PRHDT, FYEKMQ (reference sequence). Trimming removed 0 bases from V and 5 bases from J; junction bases left unmatched: 9. This chain's CDR3 is CASSLGAGRGETEAFF. CDR3 nucleotides: TGTGCCAGCAGCTTAGGTGCGGGCAGGGGGGAAACTGAAGCTTTCTTT.

The chain uses TRBV6-1 and TRBJ2-2, with D hard to call. Germline values: CDR1 MNHNS, CDR2 SASEGT. The V gene lost 11 bases and the J gene lost 1 base, with 11 bases spanning the gap. The CDR3 runs 13 residues. The CDR3 region is CAVLWVNTGELFF. CDR3 sequence (DNA): TGTGCCGTCCTGTGGGTGAACACCGGGGAGCTGTTTTTT.

This clonotype was seen at least ten times. This chain joins TRBV6-1 and TRBJ2-1; the match to TRBD2 covers 9 bases. In germline, CDR1 is MNHNS, CDR2 SASEGT. This CDR3 region has 15 residues. V was pared by 6 bases and J by 6 bases, with 9 bases of the junction left unmatched. The CDR3 DNA follows: TGTGCCAGCAGCCCCGGAGCGGGAGGCTCCAATGAGCAGTTCTTC. This codes for CASSPGAGGSNEQFF.